This T cell receptor beta chain is drawn from a study of T cell clones after liver transplantation. The method was immunoSEQ multiplex PCR; TCRdb's version includes in-frame clones alone and lacks a portion of them. Among about 71,000 clones, about four fifths were seen once, and the ten largest hold approximately 0.8%. This clone has a handful of counts. The CDR3 is 14 residues long. Trimming took 5 bases from V and 2 from J; bases not matched to a gene: 4. The V gene's germline CDR1 is MDHEN and CDR2 SYDVKM. Here the sequenced sample was CD4+ T cells from blood, taken 12 months after liver transplant. The TCR was taken from a human patient who received a liver transplant. The T cells may come from the graft donor. The J gene is TRBJ2-7, the V gene TRBV28; 9 nucleotides match TRBD1. DNA for the CDR3: TGTGCCAGCAGTCTGGGACAGGGAACCTACGAGCAGTACTTC. This encodes CASSLGQGTYEQYF.